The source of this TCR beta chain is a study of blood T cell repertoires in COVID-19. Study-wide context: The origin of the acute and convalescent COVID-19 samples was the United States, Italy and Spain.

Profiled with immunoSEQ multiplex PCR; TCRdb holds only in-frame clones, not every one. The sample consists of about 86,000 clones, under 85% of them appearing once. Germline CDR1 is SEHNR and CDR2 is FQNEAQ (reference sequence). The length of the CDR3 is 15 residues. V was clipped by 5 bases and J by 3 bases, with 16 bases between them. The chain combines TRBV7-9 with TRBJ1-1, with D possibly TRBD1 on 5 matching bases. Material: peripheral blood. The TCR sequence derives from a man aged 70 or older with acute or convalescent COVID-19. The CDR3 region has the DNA TGTGCCAGCAGCGGACGGGGGACCTTGGACACTGAAGCTTTCTTT. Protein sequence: CASSGRGTLDTEAFF.